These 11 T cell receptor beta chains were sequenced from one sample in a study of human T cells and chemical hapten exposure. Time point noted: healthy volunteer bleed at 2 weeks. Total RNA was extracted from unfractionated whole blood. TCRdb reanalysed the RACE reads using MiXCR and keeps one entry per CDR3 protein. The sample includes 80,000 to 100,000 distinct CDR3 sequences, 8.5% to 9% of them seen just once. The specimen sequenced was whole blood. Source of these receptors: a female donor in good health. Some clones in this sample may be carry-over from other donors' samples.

The CDR3 is CASSFSGIGTDTQYF. The CDR3 DNA follows: TGCGCCAGCAGCTTTAGCGGGATTGGCACAGATACGCAGTATTTT. The rearrangement joins TRBV5-1 to TRBJ2-3; 8 nucleotides agree with TRBD2. Germline V gene sequence: CDR1 SGHRS, CDR2 YFSETQ. CDR3 length equals 15 residues. Losses at the gene ends were 2 bases for V and 1 base for J; bases not matched to a gene: 3.

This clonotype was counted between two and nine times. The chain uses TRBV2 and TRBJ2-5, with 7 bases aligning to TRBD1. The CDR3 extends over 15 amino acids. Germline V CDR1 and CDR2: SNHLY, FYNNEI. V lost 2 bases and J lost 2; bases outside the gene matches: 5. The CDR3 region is CASSETRQGQETQYF. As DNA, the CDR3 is TGTGCCAGCAGTGAAACGAGACAGGGTCAAGAGACCCAGTACTTC.

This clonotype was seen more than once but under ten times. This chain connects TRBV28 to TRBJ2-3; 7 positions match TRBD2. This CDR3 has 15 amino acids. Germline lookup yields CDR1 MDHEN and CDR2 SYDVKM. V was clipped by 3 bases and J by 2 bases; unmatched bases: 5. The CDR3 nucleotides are TGTGCCAGCAGTTTCGCGGGAGTGAACACAGATACGCAGTATTTT. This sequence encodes CASSFAGVNTDTQYF.

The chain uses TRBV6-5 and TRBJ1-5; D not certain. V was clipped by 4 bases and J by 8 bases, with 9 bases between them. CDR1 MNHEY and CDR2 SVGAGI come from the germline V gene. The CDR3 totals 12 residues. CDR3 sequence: CASSFRGEPQHF. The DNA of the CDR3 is TGTGCCAGCAGTTTCCGTGGGGAGCCCCAGCATTTT.

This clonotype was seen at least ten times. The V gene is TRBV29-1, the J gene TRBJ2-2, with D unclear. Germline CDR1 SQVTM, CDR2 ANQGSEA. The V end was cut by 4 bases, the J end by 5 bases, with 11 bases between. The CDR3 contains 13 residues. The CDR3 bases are TGCAGCGTTGGGCAAAAGGGTACCGGGGAGCTGTTTTTT. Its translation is CSVGQKGTGELFF.

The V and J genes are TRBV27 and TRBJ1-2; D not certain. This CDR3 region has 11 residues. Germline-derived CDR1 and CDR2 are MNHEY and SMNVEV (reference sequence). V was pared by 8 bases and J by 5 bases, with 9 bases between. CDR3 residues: CASSTGYGYTF. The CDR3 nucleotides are TGTGCCAGCTCCACCGGGTATGGCTACACCTTC.

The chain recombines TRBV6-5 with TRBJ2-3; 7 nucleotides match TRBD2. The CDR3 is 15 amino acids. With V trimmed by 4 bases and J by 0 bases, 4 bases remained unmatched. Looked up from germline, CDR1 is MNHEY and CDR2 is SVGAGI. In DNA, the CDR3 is TGTGCCAGCAGTTCATGGGGAGGGAGCACAGATACGCAGTATTTT. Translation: CASSSWGGSTDTQYF.

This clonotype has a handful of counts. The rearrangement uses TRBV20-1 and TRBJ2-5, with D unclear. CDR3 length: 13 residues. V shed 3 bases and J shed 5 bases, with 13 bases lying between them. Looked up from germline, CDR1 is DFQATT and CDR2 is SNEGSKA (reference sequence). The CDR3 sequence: CSASNGEYETQYF. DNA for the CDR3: TGCAGTGCTAGTAACGGAGAGTACGAGACCCAGTACTTC.

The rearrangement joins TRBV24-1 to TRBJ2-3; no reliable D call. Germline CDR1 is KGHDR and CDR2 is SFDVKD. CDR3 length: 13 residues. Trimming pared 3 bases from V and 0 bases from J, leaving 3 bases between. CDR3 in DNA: TGTGCCACCAGTGATCCTAGCACAGATACGCAGTATTTT. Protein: CATSDPSTDTQYF.

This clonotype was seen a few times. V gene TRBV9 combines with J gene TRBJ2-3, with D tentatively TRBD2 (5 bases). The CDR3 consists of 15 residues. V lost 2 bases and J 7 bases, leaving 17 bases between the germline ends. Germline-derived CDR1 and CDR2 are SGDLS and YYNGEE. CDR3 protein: CASSVDSGIRNTQYF. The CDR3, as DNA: TGTGCCAGCAGCGTTGATTCGGGAATACGAAATACGCAGTATTTT.

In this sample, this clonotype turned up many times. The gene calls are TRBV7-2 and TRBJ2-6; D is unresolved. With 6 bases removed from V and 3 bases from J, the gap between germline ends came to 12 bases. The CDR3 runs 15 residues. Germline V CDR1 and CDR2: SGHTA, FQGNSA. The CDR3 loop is CASRAKGLGANVLTF. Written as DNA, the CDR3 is TGTGCCAGCAGGGCTAAGGGCCTTGGGGCCAACGTCCTGACTTTC.